This T cell receptor (beta chain) was documented in a study of PD-L1 blockade in urothelial cancer. Study summary: Intravenous atezolizumab, 1,200 mg every 3 weeks, was begun by patients at some point between 2012 and 2014. Male sex and bladder-origin urothelial cancer characterized about 90% of the roughly 29 patients. A median roughly 150,000 T cells were found in blood samples. Overall study findings and caveats: Tumor-associated TCR clones expanded more in blood at 3 weeks in patients with durable benefit.

This clone has just one count. Antigen specificity is unknown. Time point defined: pretreatment peripheral blood. Only in-frame clones appear in the TCRdb table, and some are missing; sequencing was by immunoSEQ multiplex PCR. This table has about 50,000 clones, about 82% appearing once. Here the sequenced sample was PBMCs, taken around atezolizumab (anti-PD-L1) treatment. The TCR originated in a man in his sixties with urothelial cancer.

CDR3 region: CASSREVTEAFF. The CDR3 coding sequence is TGTGCCAGCAGTCGGGAGGTCACTGAAGCTTTCTTT. The gene calls are TRBV2 and TRBJ1-1, with D hard to call. The CDR3 loop spans 12 amino acids. Per the germline V gene, CDR1 is SNHLY and CDR2 is FYNNEI. V gave up 5 bases and J gave up 4 bases, with 8 bases separating them.